The clone carrying this T cell receptor (beta chain) was seen once. In germline, CDR1 is LGHNA, CDR2 YSLEER. This CDR3 is built from 18 residues. Unmatched junction bases numbered 11, after V lost 1 base and J lost 3 bases. Per the original data handling: Quantification of nucleated cells was approximated via reference gene primer amplification. Clones were read by immunoSEQ multiplex PCR, and TCRdb kept only the in-frame ones, dropping some. V, J and clone size reflect that table, while D and trimming were determined from the DNA. The table has 150,000 to 200,000 clones, around 89% seen once. The data derive from a study of blood T cell repertoires in COVID-19. For the study at large: Samples came from the United States, Italy and Spain, spanning acute and convalescent COVID-19. PBMCs, B-cell-depleted T cells, or T cells provided the cDNA or gDNA that made up the material.

The sequencing sample was made of peripheral blood. The chain employs TRBV4-3 and TRBJ2-3; the match to TRBD2 covers 9 bases. This TCR was recovered from a man in his late teens or twenties who had recovered from COVID-19. The DNA for the CDR3 is TGCGCCAGCAGCCAAGTTCTTGCGGGAGGGGGGATAACAGATACGCAGTATTTT. Its translation is CASSQVLAGGGITDTQYF.